The rows below give T cell receptor beta chains drawn from one sample of a study of T cell responses to AZD1222 COVID-19 vaccine. Using immunoSEQ multiplex PCR, the repertoire was profiled, and TCRdb retains in-frame clones only, with some absent. Here the sample spans 180,000 or so clones, roughly 91% being singletons. The source material was peripheral blood, sampled 28 days after the second AZD1222 dose. The origin of the receptors is an adult who received the AZD1222 COVID-19 vaccine. CDR3s leave out the opening cysteine and the closing phenylalanine or tryptophan.

v_gene	j_gene	CDR3aa
TRBV14	TRBJ1-2	ASSQGGSYGYT
TRBV19	TRBJ1-1	ASSFRLNTEAF
TRBV4-2	TRBJ2-7	ASSQDSGGAFKEQY
TRBV27	TRBJ2-3	ATRFAAGPTDTQY
TRBV5-6	TRBJ2-7	ASSLRDLSEQY
TRBV15	TRBJ1-1	ATSRAGTNTEAF
TRBV30	TRBJ1-4	AWSVTDLGELF
TRBV7-2	TRBJ2-7	ASSPQRSHEQY
TRBV5-1	TRBJ2-5	ASSAVGVNQETQY
TRBV6-1	TRBJ2-4	ASSENGGSLAKNIQY
TRBV7-2	TRBJ2-1	ASSLKIGLAGEQF
TRBV19	TRBJ2-6	ASSIIAGDSGANVLT
TRBV30	TRBJ2-2	AWSVWEAPNTGELF
TRBV28	TRBJ2-7	ASSLMGGGQY
TRBV29-1	TRBJ1-4	SVEQGAANEKLF
TRBV7-9	TRBJ2-3	ASSFLAGGGADTQY
TRBV7-2	TRBJ1-4	ASSPRRDEKLF
TRBV28	TRBJ2-6	ASRDSGANVLT
TRBV7-8	TRBJ1-2	ASTLWPPRGNGYT
TRBV19	TRBJ2-2	ASSPGGPNTGELF
TRBV5-1	TRBJ1-2	ASSQSGGGYGYT
TRBV5-6	TRBJ2-7	ASSTDYEQY
TRBV27	TRBJ2-2	ASSLRGTVRTGELF
TRBV6-5	TRBJ1-3	ASATGTSGNTIY
TRBV9	TRBJ1-5	ASSVGIDNQPQH
TRBV7-9	TRBJ2-2	ASSPRTGGLTGELF
TRBV24-1	TRBJ2-3	ATSDSRDTQY
TRBV7-2	TRBJ2-7	ASSQTGDEQY
TRBV2	TRBJ2-1	ASGTGGQQF
TRBV3-1/TRBV3-2	TRBJ1-2	ASSRPGQSYGYT
TRBV9	TRBJ2-1	ASSVDGGSYNEQF
TRBV23-1	TRBJ2-3	ASSRGPTDTQY
TRBV6-5	TRBJ1-1	ASSAVNTEAF
TRBV13	TRBJ2-3	ASSFLGGPDTQY
TRBV11-2	TRBJ2-1	ASSYFVGTYNEQF
TRBV5-4	TRBJ2-7	ASSRGAAHYEQY
TRBV6-5	TRBJ2-7	ASRDATGGLYEQY
TRBV7-2	TRBJ2-7	ASSFTEGGWNEQY
TRBV6-5	TRBJ1-6	ASKTTVDSPLH
TRBV4-3	TRBJ2-1	ASSQELGGQAF
TRBV28	TRBJ2-2	ASRTGATLLF
TRBV19	TRBJ2-7	ASSADSGGYEQY
TRBV28	TRBJ2-1	ASSLIVGVGEQF
TRBV11-2	TRBJ2-1	ASSLPAPSYNEQF
TRBV3-1/TRBV3-2	TRBJ1-5	ASSQGQNQPQH
TRBV7-7	TRBJ2-6	ASSPFDSSGANVLT
TRBV9	TRBJ1-2	ASSVAAGSGYT
TRBV7-8	TRBJ2-4	ASSLAVEANIQY
TRBV7-9	TRBJ2-7	ASSSHLAEYEQY
TRBV6-5	TRBJ2-7	ASNPWGLPEGEQY